The 28 T cell receptor beta chains presented below share a single source sample, sequenced in a study of T cell clusters in autoimmune cytopenias. TRB was amplified from around 0.25 ug of peripheral blood genomic DNA per sample. TRB was amplified by touch-down multiplex PCR, primer pools A and B combined. TCRdb reanalyzed the multiplex PCR reads and collapses them to one entry per CDR3 protein, without DNA. In all, the sample yields roughly 15,000 distinct CDR3 sequences. The data also belong to a second study, concerning T cell repertoires in aging, cancer and after chemotherapy.

Sequencing used peripheral blood. The receptor source for this set is a human donor in good health.

The chain joins TRBV15 to TRBJ2-3. The CDR3 is 14 amino acids. Germline loops: CDR1 LNHNV, CDR2 YYDKDF (reference sequence). The CDR3 is CATSSERDTDTQYF.

The chain joins TRBV6-1 to TRBJ2-1; as DNA is missing, the TRBD1 call by TCRdb cannot be tested. Germline V gene data show CDR1 as MNHNS and CDR2 as SASEGT. The CDR3 covers 16 residues. Here the CDR3 reads CASNLAGDRANNEQFF.

This clonotype is classed as medium-sized (0.01 to 0.1%) by frequency. The CDR3 spells CASSPWGNAYEQYF. The chain joins TRBV11-1 to TRBJ2-7. The CDR3 sequence is 14 residues long. Germline lookup yields CDR1 SGHAT and CDR2 FQDESV (reference sequence).

The chain employs TRBV6-6 and TRBJ2-1; the TCRdb D gene call, TRBD1, has no DNA to confirm it. The CDR3 consists of 15 residues. The germline V gene encodes CDR1 MNHNY and CDR2 SVGAGI (reference sequence). CDR3 protein: CASSYGFPRYNEQFF.

This sequence joins TRBV7-6 and TRBJ2-7. The CDR3 sequence is 15 residues long. The germline CDR1 and CDR2 sequences are SGHVS and FNYEAQ. The CDR3 spells CASSFDDLITTSMYF.

J is TRBJ2-7 and V is TRBV11-1; TCRdb lists TRBD2, though no DNA is available to test this call. The CDR3 totals 15 residues. Looked up from germline, CDR1 is SGHAT and CDR2 is FQDESV (reference sequence). CDR3 sequence: CASSRAGTSNYEQYF. The entire variable domain, with the rest obtained from reference TRBV11-1 and TRBJ2-7, is as follows: EAEVAQSPRYKITEKSQAVAFWCDPISGHATLYWYRQILGQGPELLVQFQDESVVDDSQLPKDRFSAERLKGVDSTLKIQPAELGDSAMYLCASSRAGTSNYEQYFGPGTRLTVT.

The chain links TRBV6-1 to TRBJ1-2; TCRdb proposes TRBD1, but this gene call is untestable without DNA. The CDR3 spans 14 residues. Germline V gene sequence: CDR1 MNHNS, CDR2 SASEGT. This CDR3 is CASSEPGHRGGYTF.

The V and J genes are TRBV6-2 or TRBV6-3 and TRBJ2-7; TCRdb's D gene call, TRBD2, goes unchecked for lack of DNA. This CDR3 is 16 amino acids long. Germline-derived CDR1 and CDR2 are MNHEY and SVGEGT. The CDR3 here is CASSYTPGLNQNEQYF.

V is TRBV6-1 and J is TRBJ2-4; TCRdb's D gene call, TRBD1, goes unchecked for lack of DNA. From germline, CDR1 is MNHNS and CDR2 SASEGT. CDR3 length equals 16 residues. The CDR3 sequence is CASSGQGPLAKNIQYF.

This chain links TRBV27 with TRBJ2-3; the TCRdb D gene call, TRBD2, has no DNA to confirm it. CDR3 length equals 15 residues. The germline V gene encodes CDR1 MNHEY and CDR2 SMNVEV (reference sequence). The CDR3 loop is CASKKDRLAEDTQYF.

The rearrangement uses TRBV13 and TRBJ2-7; TCRdb's assignment of TRBD1 cannot be checked, as there is no DNA. CDR1 and CDR2 (germline): PRHDT, FYEKMQ (reference sequence). This CDR3 is 14 amino acids long. CDR3 in amino acids: CASSIRDRSYEQYF.

Frequency places this clonotype as medium-sized. This chain joins TRBV29-1 and TRBJ2-3; TCRdb proposes TRBD1, but this gene call is untestable without DNA. The CDR3 runs to 12 residues. Germline CDR1 is SQVTM and CDR2 is ANQGSEA. CDR3 in amino acids: CSVLRGPDTQYF.

The chain's CDR3 is CASSEWGSTYEQFF. The chain links TRBV6-1 to TRBJ2-1. Germline assignment: CDR1 MNHNS and CDR2 SASEGT. CDR3 length equals 14 residues.

Judged by frequency, this clonotype is medium-sized. V gene TRBV27 combines with J gene TRBJ1-2; TCRdb indicates TRBD1, and absent DNA this call remains unverified. The CDR3 runs to 13 residues. Germline loops: CDR1 MNHEY, CDR2 SMNVEV (reference sequence). The CDR3 sequence is CASRPGTGKGYTF.

CDR3 in amino acids: CATSTDRDTQGTQYF. The chain employs TRBV15 and TRBJ2-5; TCRdb's D call of TRBD1 is untestable without DNA. The CDR3 covers 15 residues. In germline, CDR1 is LNHNV, CDR2 YYDKDF (reference sequence).

This rearrangement joins TRBV15 to TRBJ2-1; with no DNA, the TCRdb D assignment of TRBD1 cannot be verified. The germline V gene has CDR1 LNHNV and CDR2 YYDKDF (reference sequence). This CDR3 has 13 residues. The CDR3 reads CATSRDRVGHQFF.

The V and J genes are TRBV6-5 and TRBJ2-7; TCRdb lists TRBD1, though no DNA is available to test this call. Germline assignment: CDR1 MNHEY and CDR2 SVGAGI. CDR3 size: 14 residues. CDR3 protein: CASSGDRGLYEQYF.

The V and J genes are TRBV5-1 and TRBJ2-1. Germline CDR1 reads SGHRS; CDR2 reads YFSETQ. The CDR3 has 13 residues. The CDR3 spells CASSLFGYNEQFF. The variable domain in full, completed from reference TRBV5-1 and TRBJ2-1, reads KAGVTQTPRYLIKTRGQQVTLSCSPISGHRSVSWYQQTPGQGLQFLFEYFSETQRNKGNFPGRFSGRQFSNSRSEMNVSTLELGDSALYLCASSLFGYNEQFFGPGTRLTVL.

The V and J genes are TRBV5-1 and TRBJ2-2; TCRdb calls TRBD2, which cannot be checked without DNA. CDR3 length: 14 residues. CDR1 is SGHRS, CDR2 YFSETQ, per germline. CDR3 sequence: CASNRGLKTGELFF. Full variable domain (missing parts from reference TRBV5-1 and TRBJ2-2): KAGVTQTPRYLIKTRGQQVTLSCSPISGHRSVSWYQQTPGQGLQFLFEYFSETQRNKGNFPGRFSGRQFSNSRSEMNVSTLELGDSALYLCASNRGLKTGELFFGEGSRLTVL.

This clonotype is classed as medium-sized by frequency. This sequence joins TRBV19 and TRBJ2-5. The CDR3 extends over 13 amino acids. Germline V gene lookup returns CDR1 LNHDA and CDR2 SQIVND (reference sequence). CDR3 loop: CASSISALGTQYF.

J is TRBJ2-1 and V is TRBV6-5; the D call from TCRdb, TRBD2, cannot be confirmed without DNA. The CDR3 totals 14 residues. Germline CDR1 reads MNHEY; CDR2 reads SVGAGI. CDR3 protein: CASTARGLFNEQFF.

This clonotype registers medium-sized by frequency. V gene TRBV29-1 combines with J gene TRBJ2-3; with no DNA, the TCRdb D assignment of TRBD1 cannot be verified. The CDR3 contains 14 residues. The germline CDR1 and CDR2 sequences are SQVTM and ANQGSEA. The CDR3 spells CSVRRDSNTDTQYF.

Frequency places this clonotype as medium-sized. The rearrangement links TRBV11-1 to TRBJ2-1; TCRdb's D call of TRBD1 is untestable without DNA. In germline, CDR1 is SGHAT, CDR2 FQDESV (reference sequence). The CDR3 loop spans 15 amino acids. CDR3 sequence reads: CASSSTGRGGNEQFF.

CDR3 region: CASSSPTSGRALYSYNEQFF. The chain has TRBV7-9 and TRBJ2-1; TCRdb gives TRBD2 as the D gene, but with no DNA this cannot be confirmed. The CDR3 covers 20 residues. Germline-derived CDR1 and CDR2 are SEHNR and FQNEAQ (reference sequence).

The V call is TRBV19, the J call TRBJ1-4. This CDR3 is 14 amino acids long. The germline V gene has CDR1 LNHDA and CDR2 SQIVND (reference sequence). The CDR3 here is CASRPDSGNEKLFF.

The rearrangement links TRBV15 to TRBJ2-3; TCRdb's assignment of TRBD1 cannot be checked, as there is no DNA. The germline gives CDR1 LNHNV, CDR2 YYDKDF (reference sequence). The CDR3 is made up of 18 amino acids. This CDR3 reads CATSRGGGPRRRTDTQYF.

V and J are TRBV7-9 and TRBJ2-1. The CDR3 loop spans 14 amino acids. Germline V CDR1 and CDR2: SEHNR, FQNEAQ (reference sequence). The CDR3 sequence: CASQKASSYNEQFF.

The J gene is TRBJ2-7, the V gene TRBV30; TCRdb's D gene call, TRBD1, goes unchecked for lack of DNA. The CDR3 runs to 13 residues. CDR1 is GTSNPN and CDR2 is SVGIG in the germline V gene (reference sequence). CDR3 region: CAWTTGYSYEQYF.